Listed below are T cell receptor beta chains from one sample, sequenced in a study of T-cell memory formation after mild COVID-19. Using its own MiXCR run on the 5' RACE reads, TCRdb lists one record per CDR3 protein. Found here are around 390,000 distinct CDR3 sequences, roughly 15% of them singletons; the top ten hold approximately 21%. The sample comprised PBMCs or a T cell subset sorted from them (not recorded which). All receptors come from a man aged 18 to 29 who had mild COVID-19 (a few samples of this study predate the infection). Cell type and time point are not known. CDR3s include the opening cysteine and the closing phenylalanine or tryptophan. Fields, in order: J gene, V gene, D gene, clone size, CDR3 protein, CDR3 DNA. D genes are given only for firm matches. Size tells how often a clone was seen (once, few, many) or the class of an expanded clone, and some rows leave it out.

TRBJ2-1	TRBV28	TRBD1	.	CASSFYPDRVVREQFF	TGTGCCAGCAGTTTCTATCCGGACAGGGTGGTGCGCGAGCAGTTCTTC
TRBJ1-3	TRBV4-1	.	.	CASSPTRWVQNTIYF	TGCGCCAGCAGCCCGACCCGCTGGGTTCAAAACACCATATATTTT
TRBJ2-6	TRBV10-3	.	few	CAISESVLSGANVLTF	TGTGCCATCAGTGAGTCGGTGCTCTCTGGGGCCAACGTCCTGACTTTC
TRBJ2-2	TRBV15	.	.	CATSGIFSGTMNTGELFF	TGTGCCACCAGCGGCATATTTTCCGGGACGATGAACACCGGGGAGCTGTTTTTT
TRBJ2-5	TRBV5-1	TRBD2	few	CASSLVGPSSGEETQYF	TGCGCCAGCAGCTTGGTAGGTCCGTCCAGCGGGGAAGAGACCCAGTACTTC
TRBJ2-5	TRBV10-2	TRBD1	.	CASTETGLGETQYF	TGCGCCAGCACGGAGACAGGGCTTGGGGAGACCCAGTACTTC
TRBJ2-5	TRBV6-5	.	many	CASKGGVSQETQYF	TGTGCCAGCAAGGGGGGCGTCAGCCAAGAGACCCAGTACTTC
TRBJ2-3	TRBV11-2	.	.	CASSSEWITQYF	TGTGCCAGCAGCTCAGAATGGATTACGCAGTATTTT
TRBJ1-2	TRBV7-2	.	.	CASSSPGEGGYTF	TGTGCCAGCAGCTCGCCAGGGGAGGGTGGCTACACCTTC
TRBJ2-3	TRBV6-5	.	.	CASSYGAAPNTQYF	TGTGCCAGCAGTTACGGGGCAGCCCCTAATACGCAGTATTTT
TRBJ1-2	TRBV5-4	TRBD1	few	CASSSRDRGGYYGYTF	TGTGCCAGCAGCTCAAGAGACAGGGGGGGATACTATGGCTACACCTTC